The 10 T cell receptor beta chains below were found in one sample sequenced in a study of early T cells in non-severe SARS-CoV-2 infection (dated by TCRdb to the early 2020s). Library creation used 5' RACE. Data came from a NextSeq 500. Through fastp at Q25 and MiXCR, TCRdb rebuilt clones from the public reads, retaining in-frame beta chains. Entries that share a CDR3 protein sequence are merged under the most common genes and DNA. This sample holds about 70,000 distinct CDR3 sequences; 5% were observed only once. 6.5% to 8% of the sample is in the top ten clones. This sample comprised whole blood, obtained at baseline. Receptors originate from an adult who was a healthcare worker with PCR-confirmed SARS-CoV-2 infection or an uninfected control (not recorded which).

This clonotype has ten or more counts. This chain joins TRBV28 and TRBJ2-1; D not resolved. The germline V gene has CDR1 MDHEN and CDR2 SYDVKM. This CDR3 is built from 15 residues. V gave up 6 bases and J gave up 0 bases, with 12 bases separating them. Here the CDR3 reads CASRMDGSSYNEQFF. CDR3 in DNA: TGTGCCAGCAGAATGGACGGAAGCTCCTACAATGAGCAGTTCTTC.

There are a few counts of this clonotype. The chain has TRBV27 and TRBJ2-3, with D maybe TRBD1 (6 bases). Trimming shortened V by 6 bases and J by 2 bases, and 18 bases separated the two germline ends. The CDR3 is made up of 16 amino acids. Germline V gene data show CDR1 as MNHEY and CDR2 as SMNVEV (reference sequence). This CDR3 is CASSPSRTGTTDTQYF. The CDR3 nucleotides are TGTGCCAGCAGCCCTAGTCGTACAGGGACCACAGATACGCAGTATTTT.

This chain uses TRBV2 with TRBJ2-2, with 13 bases identical to TRBD2. The CDR3 runs 16 residues. The junction had 7 bases not matched to a gene; V was cut back by 10 bases and J by 2 bases. Germline CDR1 SNHLY, CDR2 FYNNEI. CDR3 bases: TGTGCCACCCATGAGGGACTAGCGGGAAACACCGGGGAGCTGTTTTTT. This codes for CATHEGLAGNTGELFF.

This clonotype was picked up a small number of times. This chain joins TRBV6-5 and TRBJ1-2; weak D call: TRBD1 (6 bases). The CDR3 extends over 15 amino acids. CDR1 MNHEY and CDR2 SVGAGI come from the germline V gene. Trimming took off 4 bases at V and 2 bases at J, with 14 bases between the two ends. CDR3 residues: CASSFRPGQNYGYTF. The CDR3 nucleotides are TGTGCCAGCAGTTTCCGACCGGGACAAAACTATGGCTACACCTTC.

This clonotype was observed many times. This rearrangement joins TRBV4-2 to TRBJ1-1; D is ambiguous. Deletions cut 1 base from V and 0 bases from J, with 6 bases between. The CDR3 spans 14 residues. Germline V gene sequence: CDR1 LGHNA, CDR2 YNFKEQ. The CDR3 loop is CASSQGTMNTEAFF. Here the CDR3 DNA reads TGTGCCAGCAGCCAAGGGACGATGAACACTGAAGCTTTCTTT.

This clonotype was found many times. V usage is TRBV24-1 and J usage is TRBJ2-3; 13 bases fit TRBD2. V shed 3 bases and J 5 bases; nucleotides not matched to a gene: 4. CDR1 KGHDR and CDR2 SFDVKD come from the germline V gene. CDR3 length: 16 amino acids. CDR3 DNA: TGTGCCACCAGTGATGGACTAGCGGGAGATCTAGATACGCAGTATTTT. It encodes CATSDGLAGDLDTQYF.

This clonotype was counted ten times or more. This chain joins TRBV6-5 and TRBJ2-5; D possibly uses TRBD1 or TRBD2 (5 bases each). The CDR3 totals 15 residues. Deletions cut 6 bases from V and 1 base from J, with 15 bases between. Germline V lookup: CDR1 MNHEY, CDR2 SVGAGI. The CDR3 nucleotides are TGTGCCAGCAGCCAGCTGAGGGGTCCCCAAGAGACCCAGTACTTC. Translating it yields CASSQLRGPQETQYF.

This clonotype was found many times. V usage is TRBV28 and J usage is TRBJ2-6; D gene uncertain. V lost 2 bases to trimming and J lost 2 bases, with 7 bases between them. Germline V lookup: CDR1 MDHEN, CDR2 SYDVKM. The CDR3 consists of 15 residues. The CDR3 DNA reads as TGTGCCAGCAGTTTAAAGGTCGCTGGGGCCAACGTCCTGACTTTC. Encoded protein: CASSLKVAGANVLTF.

The chain uses TRBV30 and TRBJ2-1; D ambiguous. The CDR3 totals 14 residues. Trimming left V 0 bases short and J 4 bases short, with 10 bases between. Germline V CDR1 and CDR2: GTSNPN, SVGIG (reference sequence). The CDR3 sequence is CAWSVGSAYNEQFF. For the CDR3, the DNA is TGTGCCTGGAGTGTAGGCAGCGCGTACAATGAGCAGTTCTTC.

This clonotype was recorded a few times. This chain joins TRBV3-1 and TRBJ1-1; 7 bases fit TRBD1. The junction had 3 bases not matched to a gene; V was cut back by 1 base and J by 13 bases. CDR3 length: 11 residues. Looked up from germline, CDR1 is LGHDT and CDR2 is YNNKEL (reference sequence). The CDR3 region has the DNA TGTGCCAGCAGCCAAGGAGGGGACAGTTTCTTT. Protein sequence: CASSQGGDSFF.